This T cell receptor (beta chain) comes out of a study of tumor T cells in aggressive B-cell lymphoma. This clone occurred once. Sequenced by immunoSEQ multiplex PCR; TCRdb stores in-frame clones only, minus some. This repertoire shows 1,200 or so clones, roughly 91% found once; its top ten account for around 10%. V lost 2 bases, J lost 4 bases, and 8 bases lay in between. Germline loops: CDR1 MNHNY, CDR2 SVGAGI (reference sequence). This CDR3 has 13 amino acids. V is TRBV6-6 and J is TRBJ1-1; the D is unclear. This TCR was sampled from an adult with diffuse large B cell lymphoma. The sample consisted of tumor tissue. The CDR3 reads CASSYDWATEAFF. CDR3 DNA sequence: TGTGCCAGCAGTTACGATTGGGCCACTGAAGCTTTCTTT.